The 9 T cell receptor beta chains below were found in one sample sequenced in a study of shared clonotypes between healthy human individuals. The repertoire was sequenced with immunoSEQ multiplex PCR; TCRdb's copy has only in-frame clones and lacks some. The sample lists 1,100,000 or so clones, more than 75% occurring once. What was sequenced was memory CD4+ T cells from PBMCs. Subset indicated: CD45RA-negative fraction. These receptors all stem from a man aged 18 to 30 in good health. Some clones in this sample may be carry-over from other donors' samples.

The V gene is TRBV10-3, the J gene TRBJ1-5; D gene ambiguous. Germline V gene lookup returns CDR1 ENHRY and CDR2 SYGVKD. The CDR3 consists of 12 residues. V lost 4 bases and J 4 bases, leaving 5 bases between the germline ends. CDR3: CAISAQNQPQHF. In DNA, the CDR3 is TGTGCCATCAGTGCTCAGAATCAGCCCCAGCATTTT.

In nucleotides, the CDR3 is TGTGCCTGGAGCCCACTTACCTACAATGAGCAGTTCTTC. Translated: CAWSPLTYNEQFF. The chain recombines TRBV30 with TRBJ2-1; D ambiguous. Trimming cost V 3 bases and J 2 bases, with 8 bases left between them. This CDR3 comprises 13 residues. Looked up from germline, CDR1 is GTSNPN and CDR2 is SVGIG (reference sequence).

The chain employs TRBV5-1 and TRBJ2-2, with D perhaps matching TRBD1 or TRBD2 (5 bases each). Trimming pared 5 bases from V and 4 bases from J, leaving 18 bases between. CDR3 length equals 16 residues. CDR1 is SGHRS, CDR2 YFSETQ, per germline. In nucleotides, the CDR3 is TGCGCCAGCAGGATCGGGGCTGGAATAACCACCGGGGAGCTGTTTTTT. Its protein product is CASRIGAGITTGELFF. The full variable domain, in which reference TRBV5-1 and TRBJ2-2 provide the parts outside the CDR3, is KAGVTQTPRYLIKTRGQQVTLSCSPISGHRSVSWYQQTPGQGLQFLFEYFSETQRNKGNFPGRFSGRQFSNSRSEMNVSTLELGDSALYLCASRIGAGITTGELFFGEGSRLTVL.

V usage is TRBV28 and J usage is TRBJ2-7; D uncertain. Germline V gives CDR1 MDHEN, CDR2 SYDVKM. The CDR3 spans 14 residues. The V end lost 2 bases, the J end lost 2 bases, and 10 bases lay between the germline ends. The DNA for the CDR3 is TGTGCCAGCAGTTTACCCGGGCATACCTACGAGCAGTACTTC. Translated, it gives CASSLPGHTYEQYF.

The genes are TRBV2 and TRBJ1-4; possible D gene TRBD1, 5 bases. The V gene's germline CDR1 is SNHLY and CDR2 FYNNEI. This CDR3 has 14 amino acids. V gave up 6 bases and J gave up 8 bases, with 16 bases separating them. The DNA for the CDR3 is TGTGCCAGCAGCATGGAGCAGGGTGCGGAAAAACTGTTTTTT. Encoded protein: CASSMEQGAEKLFF. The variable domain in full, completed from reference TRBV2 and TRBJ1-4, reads EPEVTQTPSHQVTQMGQEVILRCVPISNHLYFYWYRQILGQKVEFLVSFYNNEISEKSEIFDDQFSVERPDGSNFTLKIRSTKLEDSAMYFCASSMEQGAEKLFFGSGTQLSVL.

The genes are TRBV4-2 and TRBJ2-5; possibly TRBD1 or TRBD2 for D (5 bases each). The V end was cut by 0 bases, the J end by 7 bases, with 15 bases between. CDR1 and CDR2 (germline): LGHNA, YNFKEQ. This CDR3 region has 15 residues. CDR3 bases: TGTGCCAGCAGCCAAGAATTGCAGGGTGGGGGGACCCAGTACTTC. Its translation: CASSQELQGGGTQYF.

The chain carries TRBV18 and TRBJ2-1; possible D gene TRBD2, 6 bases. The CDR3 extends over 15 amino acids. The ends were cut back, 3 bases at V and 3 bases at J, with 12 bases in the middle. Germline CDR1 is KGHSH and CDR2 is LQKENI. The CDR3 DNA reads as TGTGCCAGCTCACCGGGGGGAGGATTCTACAATGAGCAGTTCTTC. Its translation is CASSPGGGFYNEQFF. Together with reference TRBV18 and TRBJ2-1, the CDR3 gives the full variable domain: NAGVMQNPRHLVRRRGQEARLRCSPMKGHSHVYWYRQLPEEGLKFMVYLQKENIIDESGMPKERFSAEFPKEGPSILRIQQVVRGDSAAYFCASSPGGGFYNEQFFGPGTRLTVL.

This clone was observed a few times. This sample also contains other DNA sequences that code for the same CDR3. CDR3 coding DNA: TGTGCCAGCAGCTTACTCAATGAGCAGTTCTTC. Protein sequence: CASSLLNEQFF. The V gene is TRBV7-2, the J gene TRBJ2-1; D unresolved. Germline lookup yields CDR1 SGHTA and CDR2 FQGNSA. The ends were cut back, 2 bases at V and 6 bases at J, with 2 bases in the middle. The CDR3 covers 11 residues.

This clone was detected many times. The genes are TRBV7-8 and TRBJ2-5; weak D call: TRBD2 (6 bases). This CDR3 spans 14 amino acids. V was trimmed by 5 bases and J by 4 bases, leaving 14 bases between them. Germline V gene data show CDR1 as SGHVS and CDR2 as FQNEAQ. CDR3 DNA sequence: TGTGCCAGCAGCAGGGACGGGAGCAGAGAGACCCAGTACTTC. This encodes CASSRDGSRETQYF.